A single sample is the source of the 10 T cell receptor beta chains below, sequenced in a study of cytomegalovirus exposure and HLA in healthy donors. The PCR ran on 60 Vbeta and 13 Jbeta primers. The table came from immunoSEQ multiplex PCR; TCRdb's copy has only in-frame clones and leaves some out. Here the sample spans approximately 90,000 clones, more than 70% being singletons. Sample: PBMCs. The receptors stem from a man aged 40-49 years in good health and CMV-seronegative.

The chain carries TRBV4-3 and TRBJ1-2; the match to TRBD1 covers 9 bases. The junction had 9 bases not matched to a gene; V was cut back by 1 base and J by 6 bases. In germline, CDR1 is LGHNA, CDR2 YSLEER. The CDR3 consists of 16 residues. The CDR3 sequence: CASSQVLDGTGNGYTF. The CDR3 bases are TGCGCCAGCAGCCAAGTCCTCGACGGGACAGGGAATGGCTACACCTTC.

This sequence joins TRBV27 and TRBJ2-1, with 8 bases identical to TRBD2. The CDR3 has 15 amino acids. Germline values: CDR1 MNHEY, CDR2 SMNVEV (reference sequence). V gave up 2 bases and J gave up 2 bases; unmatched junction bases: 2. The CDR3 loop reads CASSLVRGAYNEQFF. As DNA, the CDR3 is TGTGCCAGCAGTTTAGTGCGGGGGGCCTACAATGAGCAGTTCTTC.

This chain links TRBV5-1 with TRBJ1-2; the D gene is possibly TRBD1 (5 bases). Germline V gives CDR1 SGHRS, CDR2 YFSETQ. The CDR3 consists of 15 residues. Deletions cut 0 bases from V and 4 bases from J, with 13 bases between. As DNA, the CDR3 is TGCGCCAGCAGCTTGGAGGGTCAGGGCCCCTATGGCTACACCTTC. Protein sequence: CASSLEGQGPYGYTF.

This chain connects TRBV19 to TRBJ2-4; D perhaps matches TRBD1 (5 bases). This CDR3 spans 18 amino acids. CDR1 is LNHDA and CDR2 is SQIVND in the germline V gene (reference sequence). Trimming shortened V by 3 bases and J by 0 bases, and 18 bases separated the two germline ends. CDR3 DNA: TGTGCCAGTAGTATTATGGGGCCGATCGTTCTAGCCAAAAACATTCAGTACTTC. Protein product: CASSIMGPIVLAKNIQYF.

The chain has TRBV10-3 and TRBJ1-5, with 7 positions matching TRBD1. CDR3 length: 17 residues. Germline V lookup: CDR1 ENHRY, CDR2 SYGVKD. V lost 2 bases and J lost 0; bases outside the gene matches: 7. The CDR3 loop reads CAISEAGGTYSNQPQHF. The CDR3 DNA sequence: TGTGCCATCAGTGAGGCAGGGGGGACCTATAGCAATCAGCCCCAGCATTTT.

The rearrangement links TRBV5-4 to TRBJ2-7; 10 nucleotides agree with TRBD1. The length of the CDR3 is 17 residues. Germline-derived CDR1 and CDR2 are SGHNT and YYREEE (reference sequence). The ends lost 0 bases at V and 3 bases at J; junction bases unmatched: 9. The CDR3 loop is CASSLGDRGGRDYEQYF. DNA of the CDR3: TGTGCCAGCAGCTTGGGGGACAGGGGAGGGAGGGACTACGAGCAGTACTTC.

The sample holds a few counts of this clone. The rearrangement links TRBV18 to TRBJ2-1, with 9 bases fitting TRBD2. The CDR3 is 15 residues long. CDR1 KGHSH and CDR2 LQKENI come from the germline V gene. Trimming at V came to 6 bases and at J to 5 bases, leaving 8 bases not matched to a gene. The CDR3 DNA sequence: TGTGCCAGCTCCCCGGGGCTAGCGGGGAACAATGAGCAGTTCTTC. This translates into CASSPGLAGNNEQFF.

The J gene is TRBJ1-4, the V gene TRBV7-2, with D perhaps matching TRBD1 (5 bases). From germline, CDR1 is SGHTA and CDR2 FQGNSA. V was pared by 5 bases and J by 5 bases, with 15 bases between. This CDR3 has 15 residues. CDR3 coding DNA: TGTGCCAGCAGCCGGGGCGGGGGAGAGAATGAAAAACTGTTTTTT. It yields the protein CASSRGGGENEKLFF.

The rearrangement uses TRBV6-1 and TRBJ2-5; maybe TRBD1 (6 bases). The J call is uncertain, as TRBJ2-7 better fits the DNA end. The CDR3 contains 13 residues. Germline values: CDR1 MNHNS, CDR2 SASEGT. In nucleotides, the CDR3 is TGTGCCAGCAGTAGCCGGGACACCTACGAGCAGTACTTC. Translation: CASSSRDTYEQYF.

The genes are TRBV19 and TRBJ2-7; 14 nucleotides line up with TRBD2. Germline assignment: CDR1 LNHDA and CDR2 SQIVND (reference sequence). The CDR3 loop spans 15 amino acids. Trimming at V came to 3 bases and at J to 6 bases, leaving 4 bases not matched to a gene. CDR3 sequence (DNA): TGTGCCAGTAGTATTGGTGGGACTAGCGGGGGCGAGCAGTACTTC. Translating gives CASSIGGTSGGEQYF.